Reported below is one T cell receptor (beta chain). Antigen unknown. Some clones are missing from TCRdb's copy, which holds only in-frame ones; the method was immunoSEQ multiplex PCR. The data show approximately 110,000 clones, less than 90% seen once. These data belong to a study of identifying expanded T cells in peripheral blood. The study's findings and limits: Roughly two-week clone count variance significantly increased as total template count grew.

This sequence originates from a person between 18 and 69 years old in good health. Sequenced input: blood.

CDR3 coding DNA: TGTGCCAGTAGTATAGGAGGGGGGACAGTTAGGGATACGCAGTATTTT. Its translation: CASSIGGGTVRDTQYF. The J gene is TRBJ2-3, the V gene TRBV19; weak D call: TRBD1 (7 bases). Germline CDR1 reads LNHDA; CDR2 reads SQIVND (reference sequence). This CDR3 spans 16 amino acids. V was cut by 1 base and J by 6 bases, with 17 bases left in between.